These T cell receptor beta chains were read from a single sample in a study of patients and donors after allogeneic stem cell transplantation. MiXCR, applied by TCRdb to the RT-PCR reads, yields one record per CDR3 protein. The table has approximately 200,000 distinct CDR3 sequences, over 12% seen once. The sequenced sample consisted of blood, either unsorted or a sorted T cell fraction (not recorded which). These receptors were taken from a human donor who was either an allogeneic HSCT recipient or a stem cell or donor lymphocyte infusion donor (not recorded which). It is not recorded whose cells these are; they may come from a transplant donor. Both conserved end residues are part of each CDR3. A D gene is named only where the DNA matches it firmly. The listing skips clone size in some rows; elsewhere it reads once, few, many or a size class.

V,length,J,D,size,CDR3,DNA
TRBV2,16,TRBJ1-6,-,few,CASSPPDRSYNSPLHF,TGTGCCAGCAGCCCCCCCGATCGCTCCTATAATTCACCCCTCCACTTT
TRBV10-3,13,TRBJ2-5,TRBD2,many,CAISGAGEETQYF,TGTGCCATCAGTGGTGCGGGAGAAGAGACCCAGTACTTC
TRBV19,15,TRBJ2-1,TRBD1,-,CASKTKQGALNEQFF,TGTGCCAGTAAAACTAAGCAGGGGGCGCTTAATGAGCAGTTCTTC
TRBV5-1,15,TRBJ1-6,-,-,CASSAGRSYNSPLHF,TGCGCCAGCAGCGCCGGACGCTCCTATAATTCACCCCTCCACTTT
TRBV2,13,TRBJ1-2,-,few,CASRVRLGYGYTF,TGTGCCAGCAGGGTCAGGCTCGGCTATGGCTACACCTTC
TRBV6-1,13,TRBJ1-2,-,many,CASRDGPSYGYTF,TGTGCCAGCCGGGACGGACCTAGCTATGGCTACACCTTC
TRBV18,15,TRBJ2-1,TRBD1,-,CASSPRTGGSNEQFF,TGTGCCAGCTCTCCCCGAACAGGGGGTTCGAATGAGCAGTTCTTC
TRBV12-3/TRBV12-4,15,TRBJ1-6,-,few,CASSSDPASNSPLHF,TGTGCCAGCAGTTCAGACCCGGCGAGCAATTCACCCCTCCACTTT
TRBV20-1,13,TRBJ1-4,TRBD1,few,CSARGQGEEKLFF,TGCAGTGCTAGAGGCCAGGGGGAAGAGAAACTGTTTTTT
TRBV18,17,TRBJ2-1,-,many,CASSPPRLTGLGNEQFF,TGTGCCAGCTCACCACCTCGACTAACAGGGCTGGGGAATGAGCAGTTCTTC
TRBV7-9,14,TRBJ2-7,-,-,CASSFGAGWDEQYF,TGTGCCAGCAGCTTCGGGGCAGGGTGGGACGAGCAGTACTTC
TRBV5-5,15,TRBJ1-2,-,many,CASSSIPTANYGYTF,TGTGCCAGCAGCTCTATACCGACAGCTAACTATGGCTACACCTTC
TRBV9,16,TRBJ1-1,TRBD1,-,CASSPRGDREYTEAFF,TGTGCCAGCAGCCCCCGCGGGGACAGGGAATACACTGAAGCTTTCTTT
TRBV7-3,16,TRBJ2-1,TRBD2,many,CASSSPAGRRDNEQFF,TGTGCCAGCAGCTCCCCAGCGGGACGGAGGGACAATGAGCAGTTCTTC
TRBV25-1,18,TRBJ2-3,-,few,CASSEQGGVSLKPDTQYF,TGTGCCAGCAGTGAACAGGGTGGAGTATCCCTCAAGCCAGATACGCAGTATTTT
TRBV6-5,12,TRBJ1-2,TRBD1,-,CATTRTGDGYTF,TGTGCCACCACGAGGACAGGGGACGGCTACACCTTC
TRBV7-2,13,TRBJ2-7,-,few,CASSRGGSQEQYF,TGTGCCAGCAGCCGAGGCGGGTCCCAAGAGCAGTACTTC
TRBV30,12,TRBJ1-2,-,few,CAWNLQQYGYTF,TGTGCCTGGAACCTCCAACAATATGGCTACACCTTC
TRBV6-1,14,TRBJ2-2,-,many,CASRGVGGTGELFF,TGTGCCAGCCGGGGTGTAGGGGGCACCGGGGAGCTGTTTTTT
TRBV30,14,TRBJ2-1,-,once,CAWKPRVNFNEQFF,TGTGCCTGGAAGCCCAGGGTTAATTTCAATGAGCAGTTCTTC
TRBV7-2,13,TRBJ1-1,TRBD1,many,CASSLSVTGGTFF,TGTGCCAGCAGCTTATCGGTTACAGGGGGAACTTTCTTT
TRBV4-1,17,TRBJ1-6,-,many,CASSQDHGGTNNSPLHF,TGCGCCAGCAGCCAAGATCATGGAGGGACCAATAATTCACCCCTCCACTTT
TRBV20-1,11,TRBJ2-3,-,many,CSALDPPLQYF,TGCAGTGCTTTGGACCCCCCCCTCCAGTATTTT
TRBV6-2/TRBV6-3,17,TRBJ2-7,TRBD2,-,CASTPLPPGLLYYEQYF,TGTGCCAGCACCCCCCTGCCACCGGGACTACTATACTACGAGCAGTACTTC
TRBV5-1,15,TRBJ2-1,TRBD2,-,CASSSGTRGNNEQFF,TGCGCCAGCAGCTCCGGGACTAGGGGGAACAATGAGCAGTTCTTC
TRBV4-2,13,TRBJ2-3,-,many,CASSQDSTDTQYF,TGTGCCAGCAGCCAGGACAGCACAGATACGCAGTATTTT
TRBV7-9,16,TRBJ1-1,-,few,CASSLRRARRNTEAFF,TGTGCCAGCAGCTTAAGAAGGGCAAGGAGGAACACTGAAGCTTTCTTT
TRBV7-8,18,TRBJ1-1,-,many,CASSLDEMIPTANTEAFF,TGTGCCAGCAGCTTAGACGAGATGATACCGACAGCGAACACTGAAGCTTTCTTT
TRBV5-1,13,TRBJ1-1,-,many,CASSLGAGTEAFF,TGCGCCAGCAGCTTGGGGGCAGGCACTGAAGCTTTCTTT
TRBV3-1,15,TRBJ2-1,TRBD2,-,CASSTLAGGGNEQFF,TGTGCCAGCAGCACACTAGCGGGGGGTGGCAATGAGCAGTTCTTC
TRBV20-1,13,TRBJ2-3,-,few,CSAPASDTDTQYF,TGCAGTGCTCCGGCTAGCGACACAGATACGCAGTATTTT
TRBV5-6,15,TRBJ2-3,TRBD2,-,CASNKAGGPVDTQYF,TGTGCCAGCAACAAAGCGGGAGGGCCGGTGGATACGCAGTATTTT
TRBV5-1,16,TRBJ2-2,TRBD2,many,CASSLGLAGNTGELFF,TGCGCCAGCAGCCTCGGACTAGCGGGAAACACCGGGGAGCTGTTTTTT
TRBV12-3/TRBV12-4,14,TRBJ1-3,-,-,CASSLGPSGNTIYF,TGTGCCAGCAGTTTAGGACCCTCTGGAAACACCATATATTTT
TRBV3-1,15,TRBJ2-5,-,-,CASSHAPSSQETQYF,TGTGCCAGCAGCCACGCCCCATCCAGCCAAGAGACCCAGTACTTC
TRBV7-2,14,TRBJ1-1,TRBD1,-,CASRPGTGSTEAFF,TGTGCCAGCAGGCCCGGGACAGGGTCTACTGAAGCTTTCTTT
TRBV24-1,15,TRBJ2-5,-,many,CATSDPWTVGETQYF,TGTGCCACCAGTGACCCCTGGACGGTCGGCGAGACCCAGTACTTC
TRBV12-3/TRBV12-4,12,TRBJ1-3,-,-,CASSIRVNTIYF,TGTGCCAGCAGTATCAGGGTGAACACCATATATTTT
TRBV20-1,10,TRBJ1-1,-,few,CSARGTSAFF,TGCAGTGCTAGAGGGACCTCCGCTTTCTTT
TRBV19,17,TRBJ2-1,TRBD2,-,CASSINGRRGVYNEQFF,TGTGCCAGTAGTATAAATGGTCGGCGGGGGGTATACAATGAGCAGTTCTTC
TRBV28,15,TRBJ2-1,-,few,CASLQGASSYNEQFF,TGTGCCAGCCTCCAAGGTGCCAGCAGCTACAATGAGCAGTTCTTC
TRBV4-2,16,TRBJ2-7,-,-,CASSQDHQAGTYEQYF,TGTGCCAGCAGCCAAGATCATCAGGCGGGTACCTACGAGCAGTACTTC
TRBV5-6,15,TRBJ2-3,TRBD2,few,CASSISGGGTDTQYF,TGTGCCAGCAGCATCAGCGGGGGGGGCACAGATACGCAGTATTTT
TRBV21-1,13,TRBJ1-1,-,few,CASLWAGVTEAFF,TGTGCCAGCCTTTGGGCAGGGGTCACTGAAGCTTTCTTT
TRBV24-1,15,TRBJ1-2,-,-,CATSESGDLAYGYTF,TGTGCCACCAGTGAGTCAGGGGACCTCGCCTATGGCTACACCTTC
TRBV29-1,13,TRBJ1-2,TRBD1,few,CSFGQGANYGYTF,TGCAGCTTTGGGCAGGGGGCTAACTATGGCTACACCTTC
TRBV6-1,14,TRBJ1-2,-,-,CASTSVGGRDGYTF,TGTGCCAGCACCTCTGTGGGGGGCAGGGATGGCTACACCTTC
TRBV14,14,TRBJ1-2,TRBD1,many,CASSQGGQVFGYTF,TGTGCCAGCAGCCAAGGGGGACAGGTCTTTGGCTACACCTTC
TRBV25-1,15,TRBJ2-5,TRBD2,-,CASSEASGTIETQYF,TGTGCCAGCAGTGAAGCTAGCGGGACGATTGAGACCCAGTACTTC